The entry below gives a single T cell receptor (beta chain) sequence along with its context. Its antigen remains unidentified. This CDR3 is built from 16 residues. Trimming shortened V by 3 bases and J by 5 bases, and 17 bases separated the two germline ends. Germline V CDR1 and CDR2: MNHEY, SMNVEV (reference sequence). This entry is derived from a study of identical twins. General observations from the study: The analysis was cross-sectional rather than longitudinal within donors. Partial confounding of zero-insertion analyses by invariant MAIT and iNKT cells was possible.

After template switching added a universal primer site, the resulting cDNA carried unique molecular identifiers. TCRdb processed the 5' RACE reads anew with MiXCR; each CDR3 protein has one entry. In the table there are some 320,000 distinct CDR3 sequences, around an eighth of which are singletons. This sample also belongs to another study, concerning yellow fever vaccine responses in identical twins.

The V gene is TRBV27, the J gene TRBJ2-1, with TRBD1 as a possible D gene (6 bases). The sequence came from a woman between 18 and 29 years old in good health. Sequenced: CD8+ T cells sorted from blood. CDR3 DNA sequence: TGTGCCAGCAGTTTTTTTTGGGACAACAAAAACAATGAGCAGTTCTTC. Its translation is CASSFFWDNKNNEQFF.